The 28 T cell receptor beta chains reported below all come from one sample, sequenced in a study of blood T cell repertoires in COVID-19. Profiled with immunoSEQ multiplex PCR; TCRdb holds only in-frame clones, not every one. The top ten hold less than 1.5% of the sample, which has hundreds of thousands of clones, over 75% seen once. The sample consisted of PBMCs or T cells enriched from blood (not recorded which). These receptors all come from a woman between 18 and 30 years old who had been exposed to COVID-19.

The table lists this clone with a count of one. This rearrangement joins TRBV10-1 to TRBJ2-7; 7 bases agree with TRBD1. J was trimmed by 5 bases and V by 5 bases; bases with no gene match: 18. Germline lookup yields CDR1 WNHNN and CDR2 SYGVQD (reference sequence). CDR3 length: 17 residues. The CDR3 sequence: CASSPQRQGEAPNEQYF. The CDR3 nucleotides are TGCGCCAGCAGTCCCCAAAGACAGGGTGAGGCTCCCAACGAGCAGTACTTC.

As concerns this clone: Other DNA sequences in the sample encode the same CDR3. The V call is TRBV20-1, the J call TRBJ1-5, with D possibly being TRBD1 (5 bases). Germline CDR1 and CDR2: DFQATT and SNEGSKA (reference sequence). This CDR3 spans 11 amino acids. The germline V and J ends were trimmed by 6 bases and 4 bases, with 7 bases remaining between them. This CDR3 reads CSASGNQPQHF. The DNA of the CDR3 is TGCAGTGCCTCAGGGAATCAGCCCCAGCATTTT.

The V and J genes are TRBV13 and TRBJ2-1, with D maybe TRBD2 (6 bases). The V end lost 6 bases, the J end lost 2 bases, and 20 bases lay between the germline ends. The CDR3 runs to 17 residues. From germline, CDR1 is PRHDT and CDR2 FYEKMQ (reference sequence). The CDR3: CASRVVVGRGAYNEQFF. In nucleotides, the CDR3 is TGTGCCAGCAGAGTCGTGGTAGGGCGGGGCGCCTACAATGAGCAGTTCTTC.

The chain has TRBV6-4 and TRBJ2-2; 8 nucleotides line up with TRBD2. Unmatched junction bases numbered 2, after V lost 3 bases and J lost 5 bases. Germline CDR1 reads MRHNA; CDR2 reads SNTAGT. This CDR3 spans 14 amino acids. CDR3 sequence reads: CASSEGGGTGELFF. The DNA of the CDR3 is TGTGCCAGCAGTGAAGGCGGGGGGACCGGGGAGCTGTTTTTT.

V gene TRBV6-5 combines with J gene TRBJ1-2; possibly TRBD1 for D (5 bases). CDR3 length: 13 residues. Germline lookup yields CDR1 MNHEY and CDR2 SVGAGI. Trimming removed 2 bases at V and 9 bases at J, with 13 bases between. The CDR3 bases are TGTGCCAGCAGTTACAGGGGTCTTCTTAGCTACACCTTC. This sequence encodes CASSYRGLLSYTF.

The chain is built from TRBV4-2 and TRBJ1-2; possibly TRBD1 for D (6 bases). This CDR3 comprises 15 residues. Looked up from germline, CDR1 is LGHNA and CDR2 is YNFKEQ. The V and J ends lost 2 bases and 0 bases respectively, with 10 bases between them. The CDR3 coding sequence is TGTGCCAGCAGCCAACCGGGACAAACTAACTATGGCTACACCTTC. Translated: CASSQPGQTNYGYTF.

CDR3 residues: CASSQVGTGRWTNTEAFF. In nucleotides, the CDR3 is TGTGCCAGCAGCCAAGTGGGTACAGGGCGTTGGACGAACACTGAAGCTTTCTTT. The J gene is TRBJ1-1, the V gene TRBV14; TRBD1 might be the D (6 bases). Looked up from germline, CDR1 is SGHDN and CDR2 is FVKESK. V was cut by 1 base and J by 1 base, with 19 bases left in between. The CDR3 consists of 18 residues.

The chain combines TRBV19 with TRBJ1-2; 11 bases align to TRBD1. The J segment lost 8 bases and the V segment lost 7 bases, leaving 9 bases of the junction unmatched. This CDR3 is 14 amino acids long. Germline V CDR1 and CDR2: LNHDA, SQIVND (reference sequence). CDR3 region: CASIRGQGAGGYTF. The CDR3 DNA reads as TGTGCCAGTATCCGAGGACAGGGGGCAGGAGGCTACACCTTC.

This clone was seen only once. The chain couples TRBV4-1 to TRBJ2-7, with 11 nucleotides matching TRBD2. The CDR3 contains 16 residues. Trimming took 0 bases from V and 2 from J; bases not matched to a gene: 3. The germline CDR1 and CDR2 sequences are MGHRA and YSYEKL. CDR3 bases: TGCGCCAGCAGCCAAGAGGGACTAGCGGCGGCCTACGAGCAGTACTTC. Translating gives CASSQEGLAAAYEQYF.

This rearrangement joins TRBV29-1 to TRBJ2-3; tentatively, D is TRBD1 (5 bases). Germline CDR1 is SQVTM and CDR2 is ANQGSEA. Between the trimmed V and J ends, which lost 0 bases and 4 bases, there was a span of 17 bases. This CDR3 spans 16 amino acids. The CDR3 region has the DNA TGCAGCGTTGAAGACCGCCTTGCCAGGGATGCAGATACGCAGTATTTT. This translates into CSVEDRLARDADTQYF.

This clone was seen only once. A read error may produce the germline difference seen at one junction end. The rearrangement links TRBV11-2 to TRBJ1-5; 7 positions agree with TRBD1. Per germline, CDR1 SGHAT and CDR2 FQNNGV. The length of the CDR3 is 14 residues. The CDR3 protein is CASSFGDSNQPQHF. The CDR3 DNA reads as TGTGCCAGCAGCTTCGGGGACAGCAACCAGCCCCAGCATTTT.

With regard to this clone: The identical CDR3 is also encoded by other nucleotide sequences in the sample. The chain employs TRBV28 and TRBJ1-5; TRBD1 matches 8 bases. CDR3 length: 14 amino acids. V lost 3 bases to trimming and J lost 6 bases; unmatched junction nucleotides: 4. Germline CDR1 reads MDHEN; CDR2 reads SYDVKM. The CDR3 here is CASSLTGAVQPQHF. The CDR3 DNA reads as TGTGCCAGCAGTTTGACAGGGGCGGTTCAGCCCCAGCATTTT.

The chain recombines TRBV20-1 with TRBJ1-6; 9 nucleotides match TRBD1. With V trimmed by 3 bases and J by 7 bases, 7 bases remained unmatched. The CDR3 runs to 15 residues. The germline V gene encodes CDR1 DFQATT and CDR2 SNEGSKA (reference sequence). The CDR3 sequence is CSASDRGKGNSPLHF. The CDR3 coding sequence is TGCAGTGCTAGTGACAGGGGGAAGGGAAATTCACCCCTCCACTTT.

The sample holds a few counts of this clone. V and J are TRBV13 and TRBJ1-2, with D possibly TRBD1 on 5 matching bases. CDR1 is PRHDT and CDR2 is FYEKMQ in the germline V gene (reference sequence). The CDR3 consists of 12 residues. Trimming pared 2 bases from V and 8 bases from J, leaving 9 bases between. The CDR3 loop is CASSLQGGGYTF. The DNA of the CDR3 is TGTGCCAGCAGCTTACAGGGCGGAGGCTACACCTTC.

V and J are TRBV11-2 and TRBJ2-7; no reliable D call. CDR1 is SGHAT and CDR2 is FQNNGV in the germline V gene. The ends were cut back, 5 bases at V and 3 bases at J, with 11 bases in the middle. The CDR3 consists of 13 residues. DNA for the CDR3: TGTGCCAGCAGCCATAATCCGGGCTACGAGCAGTACTTC. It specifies CASSHNPGYEQYF.

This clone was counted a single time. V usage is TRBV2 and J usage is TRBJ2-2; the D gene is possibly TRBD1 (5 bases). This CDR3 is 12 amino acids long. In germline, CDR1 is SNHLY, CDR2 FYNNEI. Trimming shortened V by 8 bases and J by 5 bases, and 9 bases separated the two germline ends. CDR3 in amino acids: CASEQETGELFF. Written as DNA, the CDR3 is TGTGCCAGCGAACAGGAGACCGGGGAGCTGTTTTTT.

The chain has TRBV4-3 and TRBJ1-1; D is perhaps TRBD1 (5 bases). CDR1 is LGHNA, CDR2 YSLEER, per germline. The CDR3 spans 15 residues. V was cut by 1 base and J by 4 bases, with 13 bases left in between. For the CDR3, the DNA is TGCGCCAGCAGCCAAGGGGCAGGCAGGGCCACTGAAGCTTTCTTT. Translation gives CASSQGAGRATEAFF.

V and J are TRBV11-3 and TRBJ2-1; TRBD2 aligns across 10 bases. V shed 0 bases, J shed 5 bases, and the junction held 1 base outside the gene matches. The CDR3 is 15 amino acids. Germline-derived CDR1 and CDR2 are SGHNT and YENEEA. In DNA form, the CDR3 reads TGTGCCAGCAGCTTAGACGGACTAGCGGACAATGAGCAGTTCTTC. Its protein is CASSLDGLADNEQFF.

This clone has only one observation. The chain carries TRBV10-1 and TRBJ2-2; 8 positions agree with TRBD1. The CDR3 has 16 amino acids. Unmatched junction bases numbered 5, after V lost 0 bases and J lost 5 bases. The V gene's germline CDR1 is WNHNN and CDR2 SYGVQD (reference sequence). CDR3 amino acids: CASSESTGAPTGELFF. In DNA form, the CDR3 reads TGCGCCAGCAGTGAGTCGACAGGGGCTCCGACCGGGGAGCTGTTTTTT.

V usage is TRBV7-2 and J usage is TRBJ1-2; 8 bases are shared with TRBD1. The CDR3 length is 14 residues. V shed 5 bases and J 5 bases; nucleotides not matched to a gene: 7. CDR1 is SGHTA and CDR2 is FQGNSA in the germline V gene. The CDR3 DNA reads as TGTGCCAGCAGCCCCCAACAGGGGGATTATGGCTACACCTTC. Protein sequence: CASSPQQGDYGYTF.

The CDR3 coding sequence is TGTGCCAGCTCACCGGGACTAGCGGTCGATACGCAGTATTTT. As protein: CASSPGLAVDTQYF. V usage is TRBV18 and J usage is TRBJ2-3, with 11 bases matching TRBD2. The CDR3 is 14 residues long. V shed 3 bases, J shed 6 bases, and the junction held 2 bases outside the gene matches. Germline lookup yields CDR1 KGHSH and CDR2 LQKENI. Combining the CDR3 with reference TRBV18 and TRBJ2-3 gives the whole variable domain NAGVMQNPRHLVRRRGQEARLRCSPMKGHSHVYWYRQLPEEGLKFMVYLQKENIIDESGMPKERFSAEFPKEGPSILRIQQVVRGDSAAYFCASSPGLAVDTQYFGPGTRLTVL.

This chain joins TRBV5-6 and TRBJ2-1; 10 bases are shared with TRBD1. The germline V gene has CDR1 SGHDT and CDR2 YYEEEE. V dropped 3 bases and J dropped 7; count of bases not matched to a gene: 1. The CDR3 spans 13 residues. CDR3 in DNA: TGTGCCAGCAGCTGGGGACAGGGGAATGAGCAGTTCTTC. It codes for CASSWGQGNEQFF. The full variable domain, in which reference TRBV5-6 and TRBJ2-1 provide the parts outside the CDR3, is DAGVTQSPTHLIKTRGQQVTLRCSPKSGHDTVSWYQQALGQGPQFIFQYYEEEERQRGNFPDRFSGHQFPNYSSELNVNALLLGDSALYLCASSWGQGNEQFFGPGTRLTVL.

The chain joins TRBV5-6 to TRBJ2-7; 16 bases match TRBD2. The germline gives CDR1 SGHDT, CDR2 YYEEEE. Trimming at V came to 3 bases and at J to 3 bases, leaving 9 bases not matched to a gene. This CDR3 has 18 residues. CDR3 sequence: CASSWGLAGGENRYEQYF. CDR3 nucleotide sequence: TGTGCCAGCAGCTGGGGACTAGCGGGAGGGGAAAATCGCTACGAGCAGTACTTC.

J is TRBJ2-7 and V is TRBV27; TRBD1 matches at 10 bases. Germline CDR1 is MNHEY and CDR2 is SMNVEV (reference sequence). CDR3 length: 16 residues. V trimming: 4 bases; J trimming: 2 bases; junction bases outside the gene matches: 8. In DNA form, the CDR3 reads TGTGCCAGCAGTTATTTTCACGGGACAGGGGCCTACGAGCAGTACTTC. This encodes CASSYFHGTGAYEQYF.

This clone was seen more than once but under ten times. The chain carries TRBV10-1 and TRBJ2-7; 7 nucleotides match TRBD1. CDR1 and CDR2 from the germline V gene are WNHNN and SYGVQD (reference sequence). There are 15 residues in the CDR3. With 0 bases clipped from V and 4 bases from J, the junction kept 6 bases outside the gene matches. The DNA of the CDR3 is TGCGCCAGCAGTGAGTCCGACAGGGCGGAATACGAGCAGTACTTC. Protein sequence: CASSESDRAEYEQYF.

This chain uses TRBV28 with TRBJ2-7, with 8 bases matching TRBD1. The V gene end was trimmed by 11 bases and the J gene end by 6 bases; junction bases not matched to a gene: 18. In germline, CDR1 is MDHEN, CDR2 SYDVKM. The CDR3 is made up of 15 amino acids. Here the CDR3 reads CAAKCLDRAVCEQYF. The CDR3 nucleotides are TGTGCCGCTAAATGCCTGGACAGGGCTGTTTGCGAGCAGTACTTC.

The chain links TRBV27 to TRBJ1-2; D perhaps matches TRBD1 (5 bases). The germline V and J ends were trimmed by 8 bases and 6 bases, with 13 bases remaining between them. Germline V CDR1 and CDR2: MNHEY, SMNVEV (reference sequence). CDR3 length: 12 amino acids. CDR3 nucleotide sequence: TGTGCCAGCTTCACAGGCTCCCATGGCTACACCTTC. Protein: CASFTGSHGYTF.

CDR3 sequence reads: CASSWAYRTDTQYF. The CDR3 DNA is TGCGCCAGCAGCTGGGCCTACCGTACAGATACGCAGTATTTT. The V and J genes are TRBV5-1 and TRBJ2-3; D remains ambiguous. Between the trimmed V and J ends, which lost 3 bases and 3 bases, there was a span of 11 bases. The CDR3 loop spans 14 amino acids. CDR1 is SGHRS and CDR2 is YFSETQ in the germline V gene.